A single sample gave rise to the 22 T cell receptor beta chains below, sequenced in a study of human T cells and chemical hapten exposure. TCRdb re-analysed the RACE reads in MiXCR, keeping a single row per CDR3 protein. The sample shows 35,000 to 55,000 distinct CDR3 sequences, about 4% of them seen only once. Time point defined: healthy volunteer bleed at 6 weeks. It was unfractionated whole blood from which total RNA was extracted. Sequenced material: whole blood. The source of these receptors is a human donor in good health. Some clones in this sample may be carry-over from other donors' samples.

This clonotype was observed many times. This CDR3 reads CASSGQGSYEQYF. DNA of the CDR3: TGCGCCAGCAGTGGACAGGGATCCTACGAGCAGTACTTC. The V call is TRBV10-1, the J call TRBJ2-7; 7 nucleotides agree with TRBD1. This CDR3 contains 13 residues. The junction had 1 base not matched to a gene; V was cut back by 4 bases and J by 1 base. Germline loops: CDR1 WNHNN, CDR2 SYGVQD (reference sequence).

This clonotype was recorded at least ten times. This chain connects TRBV6-5 to TRBJ2-5, with D maybe TRBD2 (6 bases). The CDR3 is made up of 16 amino acids. V lost 0 bases and J lost 5, with 16 bases in between. CDR1 and CDR2 (germline): MNHEY, SVGAGI. The CDR3 bases are TGTGCCAGCAGTTACTCACGGGAGTATCTGAGGGAGACCCAGTACTTC. Residues: CASSYSREYLRETQYF.

The table lists this clonotype with many counts. The gene calls are TRBV5-1 and TRBJ2-5; D possibly corresponds to TRBD1 (6 bases). There are 15 residues in the CDR3. Trimming left V 4 bases short and J 5 bases short, with 18 bases between. The V gene's germline CDR1 is SGHRS and CDR2 YFSETQ. The CDR3 region has the DNA TGCGCCAGCAGCCCGTCACAGGGCCCCCGGGAGACCCAGTACTTC. Translating gives CASSPSQGPRETQYF.

A few counts support this clonotype. In DNA form, the CDR3 reads TGTGCCAGCAGCCGAGGACAGGGAAACCCCTACGAGCAGTACTTC. This gives the protein CASSRGQGNPYEQYF. The gene calls are TRBV28 and TRBJ2-7, with TRBD1 matching 8 bases. CDR1 and CDR2 (germline): MDHEN, SYDVKM. V lost 6 bases, J lost 2 bases, and 9 bases stayed unmatched. CDR3 size: 15 residues.

V is TRBV13 and J is TRBJ2-6; 9 nucleotides align to TRBD2. Germline trimming cut 0 bases from V and 0 bases from J; bases unmatched to any gene: 6. CDR1 PRHDT and CDR2 FYEKMQ come from the germline V gene (reference sequence). The CDR3 is 19 residues long. CDR3 in DNA: TGTGCCAGCAGCTTAGGCCTACTAGCGGGCGCCTCTGGGGCCAACGTCCTGACTTTC. Amino acids: CASSLGLLAGASGANVLTF.

This clonotype was picked up a small number of times. The chain is built from TRBV7-9 and TRBJ1-2, with a tentative D call TRBD1 (5 bases). The V and J ends lost 1 base and 6 bases respectively, with 9 bases between them. CDR3 length: 13 amino acids. Germline-derived CDR1 and CDR2 are SEHNR and FQNEAQ (reference sequence). CDR3 region: CASSLGQGDGYTF. The CDR3 bases are TGTGCCAGCAGCTTAGGGCAGGGTGATGGCTACACCTTC. The full variable domain, completed using reference TRBV7-9 and TRBJ1-2, is DTGVSQNPRHKITKRGQNVTFRCDPISEHNRLYWYRQTLGQGPEFLTYFQNEAQLEKSRLLSDRFSAERPKGSFSTLEIQRTEQGDSAMYLCASSLGQGDGYTFGSGTRLTVV.

V usage is TRBV3-1 and J usage is TRBJ1-2; 10 bases agree with TRBD1. Germline V gene data show CDR1 as LGHDT and CDR2 as YNNKEL (reference sequence). J gave up 4 bases and V 8 bases, and 19 bases lay outside the gene matches. The CDR3 spans 18 residues. The CDR3: CASQRTGTGDPRGYGYTF. CDR3 nucleotides: TGTGCCAGCCAGCGAACCGGGACAGGGGATCCCCGAGGCTATGGCTACACCTTC.

CDR3 region: CAWSPRGNTEAFF. The DNA of the CDR3 is TGTGCCTGGAGCCCCCGGGGGAACACTGAAGCTTTCTTT. The chain carries TRBV30 and TRBJ1-1, with D unresolved. CDR1 GTSNPN and CDR2 SVGIG come from the germline V gene (reference sequence). V was pared by 3 bases and J by 1 base, with 9 bases between. The CDR3 sequence is 13 residues long.

This rearrangement joins TRBV10-3 to TRBJ2-6; D might be TRBD1 or TRBD2, each matching 5 bases. This CDR3 has 16 residues. CDR1 is ENHRY, CDR2 SYGVKD, per germline. Trimming removed 6 bases from V and 1 base from J, with 13 bases in between. CDR3 loop: CAISRQRASGANVLTF. CDR3 coding DNA: TGTGCCATCAGCCGACAGAGGGCTTCTGGGGCCAACGTCCTGACTTTC.

This clonotype was counted ten times or more. The chain recombines TRBV6-5 with TRBJ2-1, with no clear D. Trimming took 0 bases from V and 2 from J, leaving 8 bases between them. There are 15 residues in the CDR3. Germline V gene lookup returns CDR1 MNHEY and CDR2 SVGAGI. The chain's CDR3 is CASSYSGPAYNEQFF. The CDR3 DNA follows: TGTGCCAGCAGTTACTCAGGGCCCGCCTACAATGAGCAGTTCTTC.

This clonotype was observed many times. The rearrangement links TRBV12-3 or TRBV12-4 to TRBJ1-1; maybe TRBD1 (5 bases). The V end lost 5 bases, the J end lost 11 bases, and 15 bases lay between the germline ends. CDR3 size: 12 residues. The CDR3 loop is CASSTVMGVAFF. The CDR3, as DNA: TGTGCCAGCAGTACCGTAATGGGGGTCGCTTTCTTT.

This clonotype was recorded at least ten times. This chain links TRBV24-1 with TRBJ2-1; D remains ambiguous. V gave up 9 bases and J gave up 7 bases, with 9 bases separating them. The germline CDR1 and CDR2 sequences are KGHDR and SFDVKD. The CDR3 contains 11 residues. CDR3 in amino acids: CATARHNEQFF. The CDR3 DNA is TGTGCCACCGCACGTCATAATGAGCAGTTCTTC.

This clonotype was recorded at least ten times. The genes are TRBV4-2 and TRBJ2-7; no definite D call. Trimming cost V 0 bases and J 0 bases, with 9 bases left between them. The CDR3 length is 15 residues. Germline loops: CDR1 LGHNA, CDR2 YNFKEQ. DNA of the CDR3: TGTGCCAGCAGCCAAGATCCTGGGCCCTCCTACGAGCAGTACTTC. It encodes CASSQDPGPSYEQYF.

In this sample, this clonotype turned up many times. The V gene is TRBV20-1, the J gene TRBJ2-5; D is possibly TRBD2 (5 bases). Trimming pared 2 bases from V and 0 bases from J, leaving 13 bases between. CDR1 DFQATT and CDR2 SNEGSKA come from the germline V gene (reference sequence). The CDR3 consists of 15 residues. The CDR3 sequence: CSARKAGVYQETQYF. The CDR3 DNA reads as TGCAGTGCTAGAAAGGCGGGCGTGTACCAAGAGACCCAGTACTTC.

This clonotype occurred many times. The chain has TRBV20-1 and TRBJ2-3, with unresolved D. V lost 3 bases to trimming and J lost 4 bases, with 11 bases between them. The CDR3 length is 13 residues. Germline assignment: CDR1 DFQATT and CDR2 SNEGSKA (reference sequence). The CDR3 here is CSASPLGPDTQYF. The CDR3 DNA reads TGCAGTGCTAGTCCCCTGGGCCCAGATACGCAGTATTTT.

The genes are TRBV11-1 and TRBJ2-3; the D gene could be TRBD1 or TRBD2 (6 bases each). The V end was cut by 5 bases, the J end by 1 base, with 19 bases between. Per germline, CDR1 SGHAT and CDR2 FQDESV (reference sequence). The CDR3 runs 17 residues. The CDR3: CASSDGGGPLRTDTQYF. In nucleotides, the CDR3 is TGTGCCAGCAGCGATGGTGGGGGGCCCCTACGCACAGATACGCAGTATTTT.

At least ten counts were recorded for this clonotype. The rearrangement uses TRBV5-5 and TRBJ1-2; no reliable D call. The CDR3 has 14 amino acids. Trimming left V 3 bases short and J 1 base short, with 10 bases between. CDR1 SGHKS and CDR2 YYEKEE come from the germline V gene (reference sequence). The CDR3 protein is CASSSERFNYGYTF. DNA for the CDR3: TGTGCCAGCAGCTCAGAGAGGTTTAACTATGGCTACACCTTC.

This clonotype turned up a few times. The chain joins TRBV19 to TRBJ2-2, with 9 bases that match TRBD1. Trimming at V came to 7 bases and at J to 7 bases, leaving 16 bases not matched to a gene. The CDR3 consists of 17 residues. CDR1 LNHDA and CDR2 SQIVND come from the germline V gene (reference sequence). The CDR3 here is CASTDLQGARYGGELFF. The CDR3, as DNA: TGTGCCAGTACCGATCTACAGGGGGCGCGTTATGGCGGGGAGCTGTTTTTT.

This clonotype appeared many times. The chain has TRBV28 and TRBJ1-5; D unresolved. The CDR3 spans 15 residues. Germline CDR1 and CDR2: MDHEN and SYDVKM. Between the trimmed V and J ends, which lost 7 bases and 6 bases, there was a span of 19 bases. The chain's CDR3 is CASTELPLSGQPQHF. The CDR3 region has the DNA TGTGCCAGCACGGAGCTGCCCCTCTCGGGTCAGCCCCAGCATTTT.

Notes on this clonotype: This could be a read error, since a much larger clone is one nucleotide away. The conserved phenylalanine or tryptophan normally closing the CDR3 is absent here, so this likely arose from a read error. For the CDR3, the DNA is TGCAGCGTTGTAGGTGGGGATATCGAGACCCAGTACCTC. This gives the protein CSVVGGDIETQYL. The chain links TRBV29-1 to TRBJ2-5; the D is unclear. The CDR3 consists of 13 residues. The ends were cut back, 4 bases at V and 5 bases at J, with 14 bases in the middle. The germline V gene has CDR1 SQVTM and CDR2 ANQGSEA.

The chain employs TRBV11-2 and TRBJ2-1; 7 bases align to TRBD2. Germline V gives CDR1 SGHAT, CDR2 FQNNGV. This CDR3 region has 15 residues. The junction had 10 bases not matched to a gene; V was cut back by 5 bases and J by 6 bases. In DNA, the CDR3 is TGTGCCAGCAGCACGGGACTACCACACTCCAATGAGCAGTTCTTC. As protein: CASSTGLPHSNEQFF.

This clonotype has a count of ten or more. The J gene is TRBJ1-2, the V gene TRBV11-2; D is undetermined. This CDR3 comprises 18 residues. Germline CDR1 is SGHAT and CDR2 is FQNNGV. Between the trimmed V and J ends, which lost 8 bases and 0 bases, there was a span of 25 bases. The CDR3, as DNA: TGTGCCAGCGGATCATTGAGGGCGGACCTCGATACTAACTATGGCTACACCTTC. Protein product: CASGSLRADLDTNYGYTF.